These 23 T cell receptor beta chains were sequenced from one sample in a study of CD8 T cells in Susac syndrome. RNA totalling roughly 0.45 to 1 ug underwent reverse transcription with random hexamers. TCRdb reprocessed the immunoSEQ multiplex PCR reads with MiXCR, giving one entry per CDR3 protein. Here the sample spans some 130,000 distinct CDR3 sequences, roughly 94% being singletons. The sample was CD8+ T cells from PBMCs. These receptors were obtained from a human donor with Susac syndrome.

This chain links TRBV7-9 with TRBJ2-3; D call uncertain. V dropped 4 bases and J dropped 2 bases, with 4 bases sitting between them. The CDR3 is made up of 12 amino acids. Germline CDR1 is SEHNR and CDR2 is FQNEAQ (reference sequence). CDR3 sequence reads: CASSSHTDTQYF. The CDR3 coding sequence is TGTGCCAGCAGCTCCCACACAGATACGCAGTATTTT. Supplemented by reference TRBV7-9 and TRBJ2-3, the full variable domain reads DTGVSQNPRHKITKRGQNVTFRCDPISEHNRLYWYRQTLGQGPEFLTYFQNEAQLEKSRLLSDRFSAERPKGSFSTLEIQRTEQGDSAMYLCASSSHTDTQYFGPGTRLTVL.

The genes are TRBV11-2 and TRBJ1-3; D is undetermined. Germline CDR1 and CDR2: SGHAT and FQNNGV. Trimming left V 4 bases short and J 4 bases short, with 11 bases between. This CDR3 is built from 14 residues. This chain's CDR3 is CASSSAGAGNTIYF. In DNA, the CDR3 is TGTGCCAGCAGCTCGGCCGGAGCAGGAAACACCATATATTTT.

The chain links TRBV2 to TRBJ2-1; TRBD2 matches 11 bases. The CDR3 runs to 15 residues. In germline, CDR1 is SNHLY, CDR2 FYNNEI. The V segment lost 6 bases and the J segment 4 bases; nucleotides outside the gene matches: 5. CDR3 sequence (DNA): TGTGCCAGCAGATTCACTAGCGGGGGATACAATGAGCAGTTCTTC. This gives the protein CASRFTSGGYNEQFF.

This clonotype was found once. The gene calls are TRBV29-1 and TRBJ2-1, with 8 bases that match TRBD2. Germline V gene sequence: CDR1 SQVTM, CDR2 ANQGSEA. This CDR3 comprises 14 residues. J lost 4 bases, V lost 3 bases, and 5 bases had no gene match. The CDR3 sequence: CSVELLAAYNEQFF. For the CDR3, the DNA is TGCAGCGTTGAGTTACTAGCGGCTTACAATGAGCAGTTCTTC.

The chain employs TRBV25-1 and TRBJ2-7; 7 bases match TRBD1. Losses at the gene ends were 6 bases for V and 5 bases for J; bases not matched to a gene: 10. Germline CDR1 and CDR2: MGHDK and SYGVNS. The CDR3 is 14 amino acids. The CDR3 nucleotides are TGTGCCAGCAGACGACAGGGTGGATCGGACGAGCAGTACTTC. Its protein product is CASRRQGGSDEQYF.

The chain employs TRBV29-1 and TRBJ2-1; 7 nucleotides match TRBD2. Germline V lookup: CDR1 SQVTM, CDR2 ANQGSEA. With V trimmed by 0 bases and J by 3 bases, 11 bases remained unmatched. This CDR3 spans 17 amino acids. CDR3 region: CSVEDRDYLPNYNEQFF. The CDR3 DNA follows: TGCAGCGTTGAAGACCGGGACTATCTACCCAACTACAATGAGCAGTTCTTC.

The chain uses TRBV9 and TRBJ2-3; TRBD2 matches at 7 bases. Per germline, CDR1 SGDLS and CDR2 YYNGEE. Trimming at V came to 3 bases and at J to 8 bases, leaving 9 bases not matched to a gene. The CDR3 is 14 amino acids. CDR3 DNA: TGTGCCAGCAGCGAGTTCCCTAGCGGTGGTACGCAGTATTTT. Residues: CASSEFPSGGTQYF.

V and J are TRBV29-1 and TRBJ2-7, with D uncertain. The germline V gene encodes CDR1 SQVTM and CDR2 ANQGSEA. The CDR3 contains 13 residues. The ends were cut back, 5 bases at V and 2 bases at J, with 13 bases in the middle. CDR3: CSVLGQYTYEQYF. In DNA form, the CDR3 reads TGCAGCGTTCTAGGGCAGTATACCTACGAGCAGTACTTC.

The chain carries TRBV7-9 and TRBJ2-2; D remains ambiguous. Germline values: CDR1 SEHNR, CDR2 FQNEAQ (reference sequence). V was trimmed by 7 bases and J by 7 bases, leaving 10 bases between them. The length of the CDR3 is 12 residues. The CDR3 region has the DNA TGTGCCAGCAACCAGGAAAGCGGGGAGCTGTTTTTT. This codes for CASNQESGELFF.

This chain links TRBV29-1 with TRBJ2-5, with D unclear. Germline values: CDR1 SQVTM, CDR2 ANQGSEA. V shed 3 bases and J shed 2 bases, with 10 bases lying between them. This CDR3 comprises 13 residues. For the CDR3, the DNA is TGCAGCGTTGAGGAGCCCAATCAAGAGACCCAGTACTTC. Translating it yields CSVEEPNQETQYF.

J is TRBJ2-7 and V is TRBV20-1; 11 bases are a match to TRBD2. Per the germline V gene, CDR1 is DFQATT and CDR2 is SNEGSKA (reference sequence). The V and J ends lost 0 bases and 2 bases, in that order; junction bases with no gene match: 9. This CDR3 is built from 17 residues. The CDR3 is CSARDLRGTSGTYEQYF. For the CDR3, the DNA is TGCAGTGCTAGAGATCTACGTGGGACTAGCGGAACCTACGAGCAGTACTTC.

This clonotype was found once. V is TRBV2 and J is TRBJ2-7; D may be TRBD1 (5 bases). The CDR3 is made up of 14 amino acids. Trimming stripped 9 bases from V and 3 bases from J, with 18 bases between. CDR1 and CDR2 from the germline V gene are SNHLY and FYNNEI. This chain's CDR3 is CARGMWQGSYEQYF. The CDR3 nucleotides are TGTGCCAGGGGGATGTGGCAGGGAAGCTACGAGCAGTACTTC.

The chain uses TRBV6-1 and TRBJ1-1; no firm D call. Germline V gives CDR1 MNHNS, CDR2 SASEGT. The CDR3 has 11 residues. Trimming removed 4 bases at V and 8 bases at J, with 8 bases between. CDR3 region: CASSGSEEAFF. The DNA of the CDR3 is TGTGCCAGCAGTGGGTCCGAAGAAGCTTTCTTT.

This clonotype came up once. This rearrangement joins TRBV13 to TRBJ2-1, with 9 bases matching TRBD1. V lost 1 base to trimming and J lost 6 bases; unmatched junction nucleotides: 13. The germline gives CDR1 PRHDT, CDR2 FYEKMQ (reference sequence). This CDR3 contains 18 residues. The CDR3 is CASSLAQGASVRLNEQFF. For the CDR3, the DNA is TGTGCCAGCAGCTTAGCACAGGGGGCTAGTGTTAGACTCAATGAGCAGTTCTTC.

V and J are TRBV15 and TRBJ2-1; tentatively, D is TRBD2 (6 bases). Trimming took 1 base from V and 1 from J, leaving 8 bases between them. The germline gives CDR1 LNHNV, CDR2 YYDKDF (reference sequence). This CDR3 has 15 amino acids. Here the CDR3 DNA reads TGTGCCACCAGCAGAGGCGGGATATCCTACAATGAGCAGTTCTTC. Translated, it gives CATSRGGISYNEQFF.

The rearrangement joins TRBV12-3 or TRBV12-4 to TRBJ1-2, with D maybe TRBD1 (6 bases). The ends were cut back, 3 bases at V and 3 bases at J, with 11 bases in the middle. This CDR3 region has 14 residues. CDR3 region: CASSFGGLDYGYTF. CDR3 bases: TGTGCCAGCAGTTTCGGGGGGCTGGACTATGGCTACACCTTC.

This chain uses TRBV2 with TRBJ2-4; D ambiguous. CDR3 length: 14 residues. The V end was cut by 3 bases, the J end by 0 bases, with 6 bases between. The V gene's germline CDR1 is SNHLY and CDR2 FYNNEI. CDR3 loop: CASSDSLAKNIQYF. CDR3 nucleotide sequence: TGTGCCAGCAGTGATTCGTTAGCCAAAAACATTCAGTACTTC.

The chain joins TRBV7-8 to TRBJ2-4, with D possibly called TRBD1 or TRBD2 (7 bases each). The CDR3 spans 17 residues. The germline V and J ends were trimmed by 4 bases and 0 bases, with 16 bases remaining between them. Germline loops: CDR1 SGHVS, CDR2 FQNEAQ. The CDR3 sequence: CASSSLGGGIAKNIQYF. CDR3 in DNA: TGTGCCAGCAGCTCCCTGGGAGGGGGCATAGCCAAAAACATTCAGTACTTC. The complete variable domain, with remaining parts taken from reference TRBV7-8 and TRBJ2-4, reads GAGVSQSPRYKVAKRGQDVALRCDPISGHVSLFWYQQALGQGPEFLTYFQNEAQLDKSGLPSDRFFAERPEGSVSTLKIQRTQQEDSAVYLCASSSLGGGIAKNIQYFGAGTRLSVL.

In DNA form, the CDR3 reads TGTGCCAGCAGCCTAGGGACAACAAACCAGCATTTT. Its translation is CASSLGTTNQHF. The J gene is TRBJ1-5, the V gene TRBV14; D might be TRBD1 (6 bases). This CDR3 region has 12 residues. The V end was cut by 4 bases, the J end by 12 bases, with 13 bases between. Looked up from germline, CDR1 is SGHDN and CDR2 is FVKESK. Full variable domain (rest looked up from reference TRBV14 and TRBJ1-5): EAGVTQFPSHSVIEKGQTVTLRCDPISGHDNLYWYRRVMGKEIKFLLHFVKESKQDESGMPNNRFLAERTGGTYSTLKVQPAELEDSGVYFCASSLGTTNQHFGDGTRLSIL.

The V gene is TRBV20-1, the J gene TRBJ2-7, with TRBD2 matching 10 bases. The trim removed 0 bases at V and 3 bases at J, leaving 5 bases unmatched. Germline lookup yields CDR1 DFQATT and CDR2 SNEGSKA (reference sequence). CDR3 length: 15 residues. The CDR3 sequence is CSARDPSGSSYEQYF. The CDR3 DNA reads as TGCAGTGCTAGAGACCCTAGCGGGAGTAGCTACGAGCAGTACTTC.

The J gene is TRBJ1-2, the V gene TRBV27; D perhaps matches TRBD1 (5 bases). The CDR3 spans 11 residues. From germline, CDR1 is MNHEY and CDR2 SMNVEV (reference sequence). V was trimmed by 3 bases and J by 8 bases, leaving 7 bases between them. Here the CDR3 DNA reads TGTGCCAGCAGTTTTCAGGGCGGCTACACCTTC. Translation: CASSFQGGYTF.

This clonotype was detected only a few times. The chain is built from TRBV12-3 or TRBV12-4 and TRBJ1-5; D is undetermined. The CDR3 contains 15 residues. Trimming cost V 3 bases and J 2 bases, with 11 bases left between them. The CDR3 sequence is CASSLSLAGNQPQHF. For the CDR3, the DNA is TGTGCCAGCAGTTTGTCGCTGGCGGGCAATCAGCCCCAGCATTTT.

This sequence joins TRBV5-4 and TRBJ1-1; the D is unclear. The CDR3 is 14 residues long. Between the trimmed V and J ends, which lost 1 base and 0 bases, there was a span of 7 bases. Germline CDR1 and CDR2: SGHNT and YYREEE (reference sequence). In DNA, the CDR3 is TGTGCCAGCAGCTTGCGAGGCTTGAACACTGAAGCTTTCTTT. The encoded protein is CASSLRGLNTEAFF.